This T cell receptor beta chain was sequenced during a study of blood T cell repertoires in COVID-19. Trimming at V came to 6 bases and at J to 0 bases, leaving 14 bases not matched to a gene. The germline CDR1 and CDR2 sequences are SQVTM and ANQGSEA. The CDR3 is 18 residues long. Sequencing used immunoSEQ multiplex PCR; TCRdb keeps in-frame clones, though not all of them. The table lists 150,000 to 200,000 clones, just under 85% of them singletons, with under 3.5% in the top ten. This clonotype originated in a woman older than 75 with COVID-19, enrolled during active disease. The chain uses TRBV29-1 and TRBJ2-3, with 11 positions matching TRBD1. The sequenced sample was peripheral blood. The CDR3 region is CSVGRTGGFRTSTDTQYF. CDR3 nucleotides: TGCAGCGTAGGTCGGACAGGGGGCTTCCGAACTAGCACAGATACGCAGTATTTT.